A single sample is the source of the 28 T cell receptor beta chains below, sequenced in a study of blood T cells in healthy people across ages. With a J-beta primer mix and a sample-barcoded 5' primer, a second PCR ran about 6 to 11 cycles. TCRdb re-called the 5' RACE reads with MiXCR, one entry per CDR3 protein. The table shows 750,000 to 850,000 distinct CDR3 sequences, with around a quarter occurring only once. The sample also formed part of further work on T cells of mothers and their children.

The sequencing sample was made of blood. These receptors all come from a boy between 10 and 17 years old in good health.

This clonotype was picked up a small number of times. The chain carries TRBV18 and TRBJ2-1; no definite D call. CDR1 is KGHSH, CDR2 LQKENI, per germline. There are 16 residues in the CDR3. V was pared by 3 bases and J by 0 bases, with 12 bases between. The CDR3: CASSPQRQNSYNEQFF. The CDR3, as DNA: TGTGCCAGCTCACCGCAGAGACAAAACTCCTACAATGAGCAGTTCTTC.

The chain couples TRBV20-1 to TRBJ2-1; the D call may be TRBD1 or TRBD2 (5 bases each). The CDR3 is made up of 15 amino acids. Germline CDR1 and CDR2: DFQATT and SNEGSKA (reference sequence). Trimming removed 1 base from V and 7 bases from J, with 17 bases in between. The CDR3: CSARVTGTGRNEQFF. The DNA of the CDR3 is TGCAGTGCTAGAGTCACGGGGACGGGAAGAAATGAGCAGTTCTTC.

This clonotype was detected only a few times. The chain is built from TRBV7-3 and TRBJ2-1; D is unclear. Trimming stripped 8 bases from V and 7 bases from J, with 18 bases between. The CDR3 spans 14 residues. In germline, CDR1 is SGHTA, CDR2 FQGTGA. Here the CDR3 reads CASSTPGKGNEQFF. Written as DNA, the CDR3 is TGTGCCAGCTCCACGCCCGGCAAAGGAAATGAGCAGTTCTTC.

The J gene is TRBJ2-1, the V gene TRBV4-3, with a weak D call TRBD2 (5 bases). Germline values: CDR1 LGHNA, CDR2 YSLEER. The V gene lost 1 base and the J gene lost 1 base, with 8 bases spanning the gap. CDR3 length equals 15 residues. CDR3 protein: CASSQVSGSYNEQFF. DNA of the CDR3: TGCGCCAGCAGCCAAGTTTCGGGGTCCTACAATGAGCAGTTCTTC.

This clonotype occurred a few times. The rearrangement joins TRBV9 to TRBJ2-7; D possibly matches TRBD1 or TRBD2 (5 bases each). The germline CDR1 and CDR2 sequences are SGDLS and YYNGEE. The V gene lost 5 bases and the J gene lost 0 bases, with 15 bases spanning the gap. The CDR3 spans 15 residues. This CDR3 is CASSLYGTASYEQYF. For the CDR3, the DNA is TGTGCCAGCAGTCTCTACGGGACGGCCTCCTACGAGCAGTACTTC.

This chain uses TRBV28 with TRBJ2-3; D not certain. Germline values: CDR1 MDHEN, CDR2 SYDVKM. This CDR3 region has 13 residues. V lost 4 bases and J lost 3, with 8 bases in between. The CDR3 spells CASSYRATDTQYF. In nucleotides, the CDR3 is TGTGCCAGCAGTTATAGGGCGACAGATACGCAGTATTTT.

The gene calls are TRBV29-1 and TRBJ2-2; 10 bases line up with TRBD2. CDR3 size: 17 residues. Trimming took 0 bases from V and 5 from J; bases not matched to a gene: 9. The germline gives CDR1 SQVTM, CDR2 ANQGSEA. DNA of the CDR3: TGCAGCGTTGAAGAACTCCAGCGGGAGGGCCCGACCGGGGAGCTGTTTTTT. This sequence encodes CSVEELQREGPTGELFF.

The J gene is TRBJ2-7, the V gene TRBV29-1; a weak D match, TRBD2 (5 bases). This CDR3 comprises 12 residues. With 5 bases removed from V and 4 bases from J, the gap between germline ends came to 12 bases. Germline CDR1 reads SQVTM; CDR2 reads ANQGSEA. CDR3 nucleotide sequence: TGCAGCGTTTACGGGGATTCGTACGAGCAGTACTTC. Its protein is CSVYGDSYEQYF.

This clonotype has more than one count but fewer than ten. V usage is TRBV29-1 and J usage is TRBJ2-5; D remains ambiguous. Matching the DNA end better, TRBJ2-7 makes the J call doubtful. This CDR3 is built from 13 residues. The V gene's germline CDR1 is SQVTM and CDR2 ANQGSEA. The CDR3: CSVRLVSSYEQYF. The DNA for the CDR3 is TGCAGCGTTCGGCTAGTCTCTTCCTACGAGCAGTACTTC.

This chain links TRBV24-1 with TRBJ2-5, with TRBD2 identical over 11 bases. The length of the CDR3 is 17 residues. In germline, CDR1 is KGHDR, CDR2 SFDVKD. V lost 4 bases to trimming and J lost 4 bases; unmatched junction nucleotides: 10. The CDR3, as DNA: TGTGCCACCAGTGAAGGAATAGCGGGGGGGCCGAGAGAGACCCAGTACTTC. It encodes CATSEGIAGGPRETQYF.

A few counts support this clonotype. CDR3 amino acids: CASRPWGNEQFF. CDR3 nucleotides: TGTGCCAGCAGACCGTGGGGCAATGAGCAGTTCTTC. The chain employs TRBV7-2 and TRBJ2-5; no definite D call. TRBJ2-1 explains the end of the DNA better; the J call may be wrong. CDR3 length: 12 residues. The germline CDR1 and CDR2 sequences are SGHTA and FQGNSA.

J is TRBJ2-1 and V is TRBV14, with 7 bases matching TRBD1. V dropped 4 bases and J dropped 5; count of bases not matched to a gene: 8. The germline CDR1 and CDR2 sequences are SGHDN and FVKESK. This CDR3 is built from 15 residues. The CDR3: CASSPGQRGNNEQFF. The CDR3 coding sequence is TGTGCCAGCAGCCCGGGACAGAGGGGGAACAATGAGCAGTTCTTC.

The chain joins TRBV29-1 to TRBJ2-5; 10 positions match TRBD1. Germline CDR1 SQVTM, CDR2 ANQGSEA. V lost 6 bases and J lost 2; bases outside the gene matches: 9. The CDR3 loop spans 15 amino acids. The CDR3 coding sequence is TGCAGCGTAGATACGGGACAGGGGATACAAGAGACCCAGTACTTC. Protein: CSVDTGQGIQETQYF.

The V call is TRBV20-1, the J call TRBJ2-3; 9 bases fit TRBD2. Germline CDR1 is DFQATT and CDR2 is SNEGSKA (reference sequence). The CDR3 extends over 15 amino acids. With 2 bases clipped from V and 2 bases from J, the junction kept 5 bases outside the gene matches. The CDR3 sequence: CSARPLAGITDTQYF. CDR3 bases: TGCAGTGCTAGACCCCTAGCGGGGATCACAGATACGCAGTATTTT.

This clonotype was picked up a small number of times. This chain connects TRBV7-2 to TRBJ1-6; a possible D gene is TRBD1 (6 bases). V was trimmed by 1 base and J by 8 bases, leaving 12 bases between them. Germline loops: CDR1 SGHTA, CDR2 FQGNSA. The CDR3 has 15 amino acids. As DNA, the CDR3 is TGTGCCAGCAGCTTAGATGAGGCAGGGGATTCACCCCTCCACTTT. Residues: CASSLDEAGDSPLHF.

A few counts support this clonotype. This chain links TRBV20-1 with TRBJ1-2; D not certain. V lost 3 bases and J 1 base, leaving 9 bases between the germline ends. From germline, CDR1 is DFQATT and CDR2 SNEGSKA (reference sequence). The CDR3 has 13 residues. The CDR3 loop reads CSASPPDNYGYTF. In DNA form, the CDR3 reads TGCAGTGCTAGCCCCCCCGATAACTATGGCTACACCTTC.

The V and J genes are TRBV10-3 and TRBJ2-2; D remains unclear. The V end was cut by 3 bases, the J end by 4 bases, with 12 bases between. This CDR3 has 15 amino acids. From germline, CDR1 is ENHRY and CDR2 SYGVKD. The CDR3 DNA reads TGTGCCATCAGTGAACGCGAGACAACCACCGGGGAGCTGTTTTTT. Its protein is CAISERETTTGELFF.

The DNA for the CDR3 is TGCGCCAGCAGCCCCGGGACGATCGGTTACGAGCAGTACTTC. This translates into CASSPGTIGYEQYF. The V call is TRBV4-3, the J call TRBJ2-7; either TRBD1 or TRBD2 may supply D (5 bases each). The germline V gene has CDR1 LGHNA and CDR2 YSLEER. The CDR3 has 14 amino acids. V shed 4 bases and J shed 4 bases, with 14 bases lying between them.

This chain connects TRBV27 to TRBJ1-1; no reliable D call. The germline V and J ends were trimmed by 3 bases and 0 bases, with 11 bases remaining between them. This CDR3 spans 15 amino acids. The germline CDR1 and CDR2 sequences are MNHEY and SMNVEV (reference sequence). CDR3 region: CASSFGRGLNTEAFF. The CDR3 DNA reads as TGTGCCAGCAGTTTCGGACGGGGTTTGAACACTGAAGCTTTCTTT.

This clonotype was detected only a few times. This sequence joins TRBV6-2 or TRBV6-3 and TRBJ2-7; D unclear. This CDR3 region has 15 residues. In germline, CDR1 is MNHEY, CDR2 SVGEGT. V was clipped by 2 bases and J by 0 bases, with 11 bases between them. Here the CDR3 reads CASSYRARFSYEQYF. The CDR3 region has the DNA TGTGCCAGCAGTTACCGAGCGCGATTCTCCTACGAGCAGTACTTC.

This clonotype was seen more than once but under ten times. This chain uses TRBV5-1 with TRBJ2-5; 9 nucleotides line up with TRBD1. With V trimmed by 4 bases and J by 5 bases, 15 bases remained unmatched. Germline V gene lookup returns CDR1 SGHRS and CDR2 YFSETQ. The CDR3 sequence is 17 residues long. The DNA of the CDR3 is TGCGCCAGCAGCCCAACGTCTGGACAGGGGCCCTATGAGACCCAGTACTTC. Translation gives CASSPTSGQGPYETQYF.

This clonotype has a handful of counts. V and J are TRBV20-1 and TRBJ2-3, with TRBD2 matching 8 bases. Germline values: CDR1 DFQATT, CDR2 SNEGSKA (reference sequence). CDR3 length: 14 residues. The V gene end was trimmed by 0 bases and the J gene end by 1 base; junction bases not matched to a gene: 0. The CDR3 nucleotides read TGCAGTGCTAGAGAGACTAGCGGCACAGATACGCAGTATTTT. Its translation: CSARETSGTDTQYF.

A remark on this clonotype: A read error may account for a junction end that differs from germline. The rearrangement uses TRBV27 and TRBJ2-5; D is tentatively TRBD1 or TRBD2 (7 bases each). Germline loops: CDR1 MNHEY, CDR2 SMNVEV (reference sequence). The CDR3 contains 13 residues. CDR3 nucleotide sequence: TGTGTCAGCAGTCAATACCAGGGGGGGGAGCAGTACTTC. Protein: CVSSQYQGGEQYF.

There are a few counts of this clonotype. The chain uses TRBV27 and TRBJ2-1; D might be TRBD1 or TRBD2, each matching 6 bases. V was pared by 1 base and J by 8 bases, with 9 bases between. Germline lookup yields CDR1 MNHEY and CDR2 SMNVEV (reference sequence). The CDR3 covers 13 residues. The CDR3 loop reads CASSLLRGDEQFF. In DNA, the CDR3 is TGTGCCAGCAGTTTATTGAGGGGGGATGAGCAGTTCTTC.

The chain uses TRBV12-3 or TRBV12-4 and TRBJ2-1; D possibly matches TRBD1 or TRBD2 (6 bases each). Trimming left V 1 base short and J 9 bases short, with 13 bases between. The CDR3 runs to 14 residues. The CDR3 sequence: CASSLDSRGLEQFF. In nucleotides, the CDR3 is TGTGCCAGCAGTTTAGACTCTCGGGGGCTTGAGCAGTTCTTC.

This chain links TRBV4-1 with TRBJ2-7; D is ambiguous. There are 13 residues in the CDR3. Trimming removed 4 bases at V and 2 bases at J, with 9 bases between. The germline V gene has CDR1 MGHRA and CDR2 YSYEKL. CDR3 coding DNA: TGCGCCAGCAGCCCGGGCCCCACCTACGAGCAGTACTTC. Translated: CASSPGPTYEQYF.

The chain has TRBV15 and TRBJ1-3, with TRBD1 identical over 9 bases. The CDR3 covers 13 residues. V gave up 8 bases and J gave up 3 bases; unmatched junction bases: 2. Germline CDR1 LNHNV, CDR2 YYDKDF (reference sequence). CDR3 protein: CATETGGGNTIYF. In nucleotides, the CDR3 is TGTGCCACCGAGACAGGGGGTGGAAACACCATATATTTT.

At least ten counts were recorded for this clonotype. The gene calls are TRBV5-5 and TRBJ1-1; 8 bases are a match to TRBD1. Per the germline V gene, CDR1 is SGHKS and CDR2 is YYEKEE (reference sequence). The CDR3 consists of 14 residues. The V segment lost 2 bases and the J segment 4 bases; nucleotides outside the gene matches: 4. In DNA form, the CDR3 reads TGTGCCAGCAGCTTTCGGGGGACAGGCACTGAAGCTTTCTTT. Protein product: CASSFRGTGTEAFF.